Each of the 12 T cell receptor beta chains below was sequenced from the same sample in a study of T cells in Graves' hyperthyroidism and ophthalmopathy. The TCR beta CDR3 regions underwent amplification using RNA transcripts as the source. In the first-round RT-PCR of the TCR CDR3, the HTBI primer set was used. In TCRdb, the multiplex PCR reads were re-called with MiXCR into one record per CDR3 protein. This table has over 700,000 distinct CDR3 sequences, about 19% appearing once. Sequencing used blood. The source is a woman aged 50 to 65 with Graves' hyperthyroidism that later progressed to Graves' ophthalmopathy.

This clonotype was seen more than once but under ten times. The chain joins TRBV5-4 to TRBJ2-4; 11 bases match TRBD2. The CDR3 is made up of 14 amino acids. After removal of 4 bases from V and 7 bases from J, the junction contained 4 bases not matched to a gene. Germline loops: CDR1 SGHNT, CDR2 YYREEE (reference sequence). CDR3: CASSIAGGWNIQYF. The CDR3 region has the DNA TGTGCCAGCAGCATAGCGGGGGGGTGGAACATTCAGTACTTC. Supplemented by reference TRBV5-4 and TRBJ2-4, the full variable domain reads ETGVTQSPTHLIKTRGQQVTLRCSSQSGHNTVSWYQQALGQGPQFIFQYYREEENGRGNFPPRFSGLQFPNYSSELNVNALELDDSALYLCASSIAGGWNIQYFGAGTRLSVL.

This clonotype was counted only a few times. This chain links TRBV14 with TRBJ2-2; 7 nucleotides match TRBD1. V shed 3 bases, J shed 1 base, and the junction held 8 bases outside the gene matches. In germline, CDR1 is SGHDN, CDR2 FVKESK. The CDR3 is 17 residues long. This CDR3 reads CASSHRRRTGNTGELFF. The CDR3 DNA is TGTGCCAGCAGCCACAGAAGGCGGACAGGGAACACCGGGGAGCTGTTTTTT. Looking up the rest from reference TRBV14 and TRBJ2-2 gives the full variable domain: EAGVTQFPSHSVIEKGQTVTLRCDPISGHDNLYWYRRVMGKEIKFLLHFVKESKQDESGMPNNRFLAERTGGTYSTLKVQPAELEDSGVYFCASSHRRRTGNTGELFFGEGSRLTVL.

This clonotype was observed at least ten times. This chain connects TRBV27 to TRBJ1-2; D gene unclear. From germline, CDR1 is MNHEY and CDR2 SMNVEV (reference sequence). V lost 3 bases, J lost 8 bases, and 13 bases lay in between. CDR3 length equals 13 residues. The CDR3 loop reads CASSFGIGRGYTF. Here the CDR3 DNA reads TGTGCCAGCAGTTTCGGTATTGGACGAGGCTACACCTTC.

The chain has TRBV12-5 and TRBJ2-1; TRBD2 is a possible D gene (5 bases). The CDR3 is made up of 11 amino acids. The germline V gene has CDR1 LGHNT and CDR2 FRNRAP. Trimming took 1 base from V and 10 from J, leaving 5 bases between them. In DNA form, the CDR3 reads TGTGCTAGTGGTTTGGGGAGGGAGCAGTTCTTC. Encoded protein: CASGLGREQFF.

This clonotype has only a few counts. The chain combines TRBV29-1 with TRBJ1-3; D may be TRBD1 (5 bases). CDR1 and CDR2 (germline): SQVTM, ANQGSEA. V lost 3 bases to trimming and J lost 4 bases, with 10 bases between them. There are 13 residues in the CDR3. This CDR3 is CSVDGGLGNTIYF. CDR3 nucleotide sequence: TGCAGCGTTGATGGGGGATTGGGAAACACCATATATTTT. Complete variable domain (other parts from reference TRBV29-1 and TRBJ1-3): SAVISQKPSRDICQRGTSLTIQCQVDSQVTMMFWYRQQPGQSLTLIATANQGSEATYESGFVIDKFPISRPNLTFSTLTVSNMSPEDSSIYLCSVDGGLGNTIYFGEGSWLTVV.

The genes are TRBV7-9 and TRBJ2-4; 7 bases match TRBD1. Germline V gene sequence: CDR1 SEHNR, CDR2 FQNEAQ (reference sequence). The V segment lost 5 bases and the J segment 2 bases; nucleotides outside the gene matches: 6. The CDR3 totals 15 residues. The CDR3 loop is CASSVEGGSKNIQYF. The DNA of the CDR3 is TGTGCCAGCAGCGTCGAAGGGGGCTCCAAAAACATTCAGTACTTC.

The chain joins TRBV7-9 to TRBJ2-5, with D maybe TRBD2 (5 bases). Germline V lookup: CDR1 SEHNR, CDR2 FQNEAQ (reference sequence). The CDR3 consists of 14 residues. V was trimmed by 3 bases and J by 2 bases, leaving 10 bases between them. The CDR3 here is CASSLNEGQETQYF. DNA for the CDR3: TGTGCCAGCAGCTTGAACGAGGGACAAGAGACCCAGTACTTC.

V and J are TRBV6-2 or TRBV6-3 and TRBJ1-1; no clear D. Trimming left V 0 bases short and J 2 bases short, with 10 bases between. The germline V gene encodes CDR1 MNHEY and CDR2 SVGEGT. This CDR3 is built from 15 residues. The CDR3 loop reads CASSYSSAPNTEAFF. The DNA for the CDR3 is TGTGCCAGCAGTTACTCGTCGGCTCCTAACACTGAAGCTTTCTTT.

The chain recombines TRBV5-1 with TRBJ2-3, with D possibly matching TRBD2 (6 bases). This CDR3 spans 16 amino acids. Germline V gives CDR1 SGHRS, CDR2 YFSETQ. V dropped 0 bases and J dropped 5 bases, with 16 bases sitting between them. The CDR3 loop reads CASSLEGGAAGDTQYF. As DNA, the CDR3 is TGCGCCAGCAGCTTGGAAGGCGGGGCCGCTGGAGATACGCAGTATTTT.

The chain employs TRBV19 and TRBJ1-1; 10 nucleotides match TRBD1. The V segment lost 5 bases and the J segment 1 base; nucleotides outside the gene matches: 4. Germline CDR1 and CDR2: LNHDA and SQIVND (reference sequence). This CDR3 is 15 amino acids long. CDR3 DNA sequence: TGTGCCAGTAGTGTAGGGACAGGGGAGAACACTGAAGCTTTCTTT. Protein: CASSVGTGENTEAFF.

This clonotype appeared many times. The chain couples TRBV7-9 to TRBJ1-1, with 10 positions matching TRBD1. The CDR3 extends over 16 amino acids. CDR1 is SEHNR, CDR2 FQNEAQ, per germline (reference sequence). V was clipped by 5 bases and J by 1 base; unmatched bases: 7. The CDR3: CASSPGTGAPNTEAFF. The DNA for the CDR3 is TGTGCCAGCAGCCCCGGGACAGGGGCTCCGAACACTGAAGCTTTCTTT.

The genes are TRBV5-4 and TRBJ1-2; 7 nucleotides match TRBD1. The CDR3 covers 13 residues. Germline assignment: CDR1 SGHNT and CDR2 YYREEE (reference sequence). V shed 0 bases, J shed 8 bases, and the junction held 4 bases outside the gene matches. CDR3 in DNA: TGTGCCAGCAGCTTGGAGTACAGGGGAGGCTACACCTTC. The encoded protein is CASSLEYRGGYTF.